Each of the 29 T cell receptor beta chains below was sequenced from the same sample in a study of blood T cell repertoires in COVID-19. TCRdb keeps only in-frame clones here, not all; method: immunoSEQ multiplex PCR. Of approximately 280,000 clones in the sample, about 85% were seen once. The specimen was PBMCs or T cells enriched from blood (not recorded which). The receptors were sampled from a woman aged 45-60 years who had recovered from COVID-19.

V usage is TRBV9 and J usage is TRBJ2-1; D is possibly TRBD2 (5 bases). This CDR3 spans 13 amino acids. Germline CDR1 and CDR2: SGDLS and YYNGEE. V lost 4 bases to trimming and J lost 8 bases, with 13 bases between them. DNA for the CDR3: TGTGCCAGCAGCCTTCGGACTGGCGATGAGCAGTTCTTC. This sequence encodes CASSLRTGDEQFF.

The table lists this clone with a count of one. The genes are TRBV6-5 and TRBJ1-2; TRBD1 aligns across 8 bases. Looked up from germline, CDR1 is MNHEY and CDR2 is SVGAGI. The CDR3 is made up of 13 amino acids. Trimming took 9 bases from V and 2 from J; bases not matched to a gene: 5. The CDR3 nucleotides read TGTGCCAGAGAGGACAGGGTGAACTATGGCTACACCTTC. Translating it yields CAREDRVNYGYTF.

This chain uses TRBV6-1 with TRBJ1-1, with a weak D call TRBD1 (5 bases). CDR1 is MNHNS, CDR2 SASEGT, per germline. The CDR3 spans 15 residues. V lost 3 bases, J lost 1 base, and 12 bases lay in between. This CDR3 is CASSDEGLPNTEAFF. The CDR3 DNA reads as TGTGCCAGCAGTGACGAGGGACTTCCGAACACTGAAGCTTTCTTT.

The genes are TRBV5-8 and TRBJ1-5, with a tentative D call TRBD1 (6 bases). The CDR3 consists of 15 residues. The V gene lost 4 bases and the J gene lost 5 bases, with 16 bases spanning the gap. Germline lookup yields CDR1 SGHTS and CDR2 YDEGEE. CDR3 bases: TGTGCCAGCAGCGCACAGGGTACCTCCTATCAGCCCCAGCATTTT. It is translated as CASSAQGTSYQPQHF.

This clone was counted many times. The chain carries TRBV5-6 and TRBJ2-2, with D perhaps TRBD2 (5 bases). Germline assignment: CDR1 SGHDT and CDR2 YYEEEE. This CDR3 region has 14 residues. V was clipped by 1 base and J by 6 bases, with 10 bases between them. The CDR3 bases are TGTGCCAGCAGCTTGCGAGGGTCCCCCGGGGAGCTGTTTTTT. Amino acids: CASSLRGSPGELFF. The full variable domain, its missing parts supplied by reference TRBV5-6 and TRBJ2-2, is DAGVTQSPTHLIKTRGQQVTLRCSPKSGHDTVSWYQQALGQGPQFIFQYYEEEERQRGNFPDRFSGHQFPNYSSELNVNALLLGDSALYLCASSLRGSPGELFFGEGSRLTVL.

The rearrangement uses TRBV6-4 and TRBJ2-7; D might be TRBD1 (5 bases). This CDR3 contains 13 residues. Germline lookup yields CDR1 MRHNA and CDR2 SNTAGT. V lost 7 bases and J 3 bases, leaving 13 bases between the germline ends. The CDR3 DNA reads TGTGCCAGCACACCCAGGGCCTTCTACGAGCAGTACTTC. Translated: CASTPRAFYEQYF.

CDR3 nucleotide sequence: TGTGCCAGCAACCTCGCGGCTGCGGGGAACGAGCAGTACTTC. Amino acid sequence: CASNLAAAGNEQYF. This chain connects TRBV27 to TRBJ2-7; D perhaps matches TRBD2 (6 bases). The CDR3 consists of 14 residues. CDR1 and CDR2 from the germline V gene are MNHEY and SMNVEV (reference sequence). Trimming shortened V by 7 bases and J by 5 bases, and 18 bases separated the two germline ends.

CDR3 amino acids: CASSLTSGRTEAFF. The CDR3 DNA reads TGCGCCAGCAGCCTAACTAGCGGGCGCACTGAAGCTTTCTTT. The chain is built from TRBV4-3 and TRBJ1-1; no clear D gene. The V and J ends lost 4 bases and 4 bases respectively, with 13 bases between them. The CDR3 totals 14 residues. The germline V gene encodes CDR1 LGHNA and CDR2 YSLEER.

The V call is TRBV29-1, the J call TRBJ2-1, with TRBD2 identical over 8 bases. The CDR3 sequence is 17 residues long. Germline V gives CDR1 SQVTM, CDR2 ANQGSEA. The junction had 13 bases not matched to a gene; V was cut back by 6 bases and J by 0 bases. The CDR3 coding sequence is TGCAGCGTACACCCCTTCAGACTAGCGTCCTCCTACAATGAGCAGTTCTTC. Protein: CSVHPFRLASSYNEQFF.

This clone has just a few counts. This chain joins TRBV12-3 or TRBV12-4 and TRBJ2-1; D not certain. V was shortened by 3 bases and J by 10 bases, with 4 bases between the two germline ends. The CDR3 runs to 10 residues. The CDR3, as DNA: TGTGCCAGCAGTTTCATGGAGCAGTTCTTC. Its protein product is CASSFMEQFF.

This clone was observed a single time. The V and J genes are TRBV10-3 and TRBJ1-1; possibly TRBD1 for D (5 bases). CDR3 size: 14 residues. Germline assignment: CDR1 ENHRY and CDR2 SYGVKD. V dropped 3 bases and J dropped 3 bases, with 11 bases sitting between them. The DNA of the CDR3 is TGTGCCATCAGTGACCGGGGGGATGACACTGAAGCTTTCTTT. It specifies CAISDRGDDTEAFF.

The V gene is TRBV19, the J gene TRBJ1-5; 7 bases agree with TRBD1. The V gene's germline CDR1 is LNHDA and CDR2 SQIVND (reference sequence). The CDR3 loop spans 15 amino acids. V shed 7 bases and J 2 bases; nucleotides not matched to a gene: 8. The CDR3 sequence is CASNPSGQRNQPQHF. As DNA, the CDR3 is TGTGCCAGTAACCCGTCGGGACAGCGCAATCAGCCCCAGCATTTT.

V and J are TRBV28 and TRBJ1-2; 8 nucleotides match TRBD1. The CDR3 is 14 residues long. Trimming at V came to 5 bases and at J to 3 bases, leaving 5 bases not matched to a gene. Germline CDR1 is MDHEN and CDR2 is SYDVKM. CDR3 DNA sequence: TGTGCCAGCAGTGTCAGGGGGCGCCACTATGGCTACACCTTC. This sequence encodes CASSVRGRHYGYTF.

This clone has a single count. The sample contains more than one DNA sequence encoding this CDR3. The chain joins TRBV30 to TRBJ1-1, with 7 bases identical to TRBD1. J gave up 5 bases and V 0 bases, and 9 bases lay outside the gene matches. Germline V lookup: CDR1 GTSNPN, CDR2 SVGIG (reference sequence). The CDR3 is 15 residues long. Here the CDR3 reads CAWSVGGTGGTEAFF. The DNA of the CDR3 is TGTGCCTGGAGTGTAGGGGGCACGGGGGGGACTGAAGCTTTCTTT.

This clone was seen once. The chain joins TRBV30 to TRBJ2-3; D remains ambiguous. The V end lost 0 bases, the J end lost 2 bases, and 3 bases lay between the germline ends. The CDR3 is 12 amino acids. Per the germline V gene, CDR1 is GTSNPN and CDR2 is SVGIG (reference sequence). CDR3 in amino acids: CAWSVYTDTQYF. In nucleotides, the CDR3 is TGTGCCTGGAGTGTTTACACAGATACGCAGTATTTT.

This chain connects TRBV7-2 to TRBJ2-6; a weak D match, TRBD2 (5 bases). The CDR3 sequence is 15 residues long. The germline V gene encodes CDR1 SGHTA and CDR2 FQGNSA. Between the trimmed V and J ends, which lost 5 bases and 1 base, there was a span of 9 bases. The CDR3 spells CASSRTRSGANVLTF. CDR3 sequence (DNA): TGTGCCAGCAGCAGAACTAGGTCTGGGGCCAACGTCCTGACTTTC.

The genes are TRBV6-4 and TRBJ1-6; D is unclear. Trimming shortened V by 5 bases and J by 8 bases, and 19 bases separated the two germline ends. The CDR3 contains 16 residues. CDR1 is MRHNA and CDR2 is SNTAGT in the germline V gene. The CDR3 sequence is CASSKEPLTGYSPLHF. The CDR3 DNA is TGTGCCAGCAGTAAAGAACCCTTGACTGGTTATTCACCCCTCCACTTT.

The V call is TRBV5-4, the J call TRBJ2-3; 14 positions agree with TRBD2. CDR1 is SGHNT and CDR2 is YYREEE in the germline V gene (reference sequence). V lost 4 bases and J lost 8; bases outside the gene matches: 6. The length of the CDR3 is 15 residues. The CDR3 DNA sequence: TGTGCCAGCAGCGGGGGACTAGCGGGGGCTGGTACGCAGTATTTT. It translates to CASSGGLAGAGTQYF.

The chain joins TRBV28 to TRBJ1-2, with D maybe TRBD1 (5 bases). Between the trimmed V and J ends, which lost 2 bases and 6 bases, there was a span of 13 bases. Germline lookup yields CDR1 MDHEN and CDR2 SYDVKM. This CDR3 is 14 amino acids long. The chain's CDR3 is CASSLIVGGDGYTF. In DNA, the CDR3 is TGTGCCAGCAGTTTAATCGTGGGGGGTGATGGCTACACCTTC.

CDR3: CVLMSGWGAFF. The CDR3 nucleotides are TGTGTCCTAATGAGCGGGTGGGGAGCTTTCTTT. This sequence joins TRBV30 and TRBJ1-1; no firm D call. The CDR3 length is 11 residues. In germline, CDR1 is GTSNPN, CDR2 SVGIG (reference sequence).

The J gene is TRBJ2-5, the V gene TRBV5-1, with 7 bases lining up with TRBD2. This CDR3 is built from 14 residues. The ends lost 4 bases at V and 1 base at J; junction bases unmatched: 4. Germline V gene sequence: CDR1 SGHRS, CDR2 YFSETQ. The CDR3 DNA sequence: TGCGCCAGCAGCCCCGGGGGGATCCAAGAGACCCAGTACTTC. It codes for CASSPGGIQETQYF.

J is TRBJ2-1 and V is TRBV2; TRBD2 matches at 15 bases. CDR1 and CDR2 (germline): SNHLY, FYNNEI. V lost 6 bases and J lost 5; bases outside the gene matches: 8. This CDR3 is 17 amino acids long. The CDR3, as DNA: TGTGCCAGCAGGAAGCACGGACTAGCGGGGGGGAACAATGAGCAGTTCTTC. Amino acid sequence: CASRKHGLAGGNNEQFF.

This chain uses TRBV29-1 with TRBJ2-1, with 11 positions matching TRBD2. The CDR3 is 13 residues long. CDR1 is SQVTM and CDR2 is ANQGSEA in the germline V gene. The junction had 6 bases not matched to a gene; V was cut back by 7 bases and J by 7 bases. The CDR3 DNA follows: TGCAGCGCTGAGCGGACTAGCGGGAATGAGCAGTTCTTC. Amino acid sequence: CSAERTSGNEQFF.

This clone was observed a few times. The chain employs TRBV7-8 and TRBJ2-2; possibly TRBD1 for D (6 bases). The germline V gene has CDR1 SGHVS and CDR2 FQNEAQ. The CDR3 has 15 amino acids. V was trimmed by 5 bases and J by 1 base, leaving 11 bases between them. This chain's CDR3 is CASSPTGQNTGELFF. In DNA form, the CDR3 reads TGTGCCAGCAGCCCGACGGGACAGAACACCGGGGAGCTGTTTTTT.

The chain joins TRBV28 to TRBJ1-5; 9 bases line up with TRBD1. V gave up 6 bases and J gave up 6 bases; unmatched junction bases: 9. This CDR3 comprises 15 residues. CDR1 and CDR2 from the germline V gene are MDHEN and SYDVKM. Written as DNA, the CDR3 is TGTGCCAGCAGCATACCTACAGGGGGCGGTCAGCCCCAGCATTTT. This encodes CASSIPTGGGQPQHF.

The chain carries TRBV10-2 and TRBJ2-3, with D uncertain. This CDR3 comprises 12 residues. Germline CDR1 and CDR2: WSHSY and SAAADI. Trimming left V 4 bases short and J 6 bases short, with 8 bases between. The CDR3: CASSGSGDTQYF. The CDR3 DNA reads TGCGCCAGCAGTGGGAGTGGGGATACGCAGTATTTT.

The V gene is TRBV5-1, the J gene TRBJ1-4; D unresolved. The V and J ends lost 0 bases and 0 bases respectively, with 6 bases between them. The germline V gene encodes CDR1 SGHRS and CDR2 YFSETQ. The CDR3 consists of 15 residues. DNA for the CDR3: TGCGCCAGCAGCTTGGTCCCAGCAACTAATGAAAAACTGTTTTTT. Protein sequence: CASSLVPATNEKLFF.

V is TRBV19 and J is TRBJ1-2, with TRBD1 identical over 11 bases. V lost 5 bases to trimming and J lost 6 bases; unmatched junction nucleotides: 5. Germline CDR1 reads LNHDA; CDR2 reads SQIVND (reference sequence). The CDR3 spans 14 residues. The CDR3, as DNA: TGTGCCAGTAGTGCCCGGACAGGGGGCAATGGCTACACCTTC. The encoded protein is CASSARTGGNGYTF.

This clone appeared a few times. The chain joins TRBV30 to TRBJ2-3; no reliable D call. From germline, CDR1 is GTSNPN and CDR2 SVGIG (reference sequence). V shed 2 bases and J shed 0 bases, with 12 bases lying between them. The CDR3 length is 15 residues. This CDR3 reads CAWSFGLSSTDTQYF. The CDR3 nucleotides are TGTGCCTGGAGTTTTGGGCTCTCCAGCACAGATACGCAGTATTTT.